The clone carrying this T cell receptor (beta chain) was counted once. This sample is part of a study of blood T cell repertoires in COVID-19. The wider study: Sites across the United States, Italy and Spain contributed samples from acute and convalescent COVID-19. T cells, B-cell-depleted T cells, or PBMCs provided the cDNA or gDNA that served as material.

V lost 6 bases, J lost 0 bases, and 9 bases lay in between. Germline CDR1 SNHLY, CDR2 FYNNEI. The CDR3 has 13 residues. Original analysis: Researchers report that nucleated cell counts were estimated from reference gene primer amplification. The protocol was immunoSEQ multiplex PCR, while the TCRdb copy is restricted to in-frame clones and leaves out a portion. V and J calls and clone size are given by that table; D and trimming were obtained from the DNA. The sample includes 150,000 to 200,000 clones, about 80% of them seen just once. The receptor was derived from a woman older than 75 with acute or convalescent COVID-19. The V call is TRBV2, the J call TRBJ2-7, with D maybe TRBD2 (5 bases). The sample comprised peripheral blood. This chain's CDR3 is CASRFGISYEQYF. The DNA for the CDR3 is TGTGCCAGCAGGTTCGGGATCTCCTACGAGCAGTACTTC.